This is a list of T cell receptor beta chains from one sample in a study of cytomegalovirus exposure and HLA in healthy donors. Generated by immunoSEQ multiplex PCR, the TCRdb table keeps only in-frame clones and is missing some. The repertoire holds roughly 100,000 clones, with approximately 70% as singletons. Sequencing used PBMCs. The receptors shown here come from a man aged 25-40 years in good health and CMV-seronegative. CDR3s include the opening cysteine and the closing phenylalanine or tryptophan. A D gene is named only where the DNA matches it firmly. Only some rows state a clone size, as once, few, many or a class for expanded clones.

TRBD2	TRBV5-1	once	TRBJ2-1	TGCGCCAGCAGCCTCCGACTAGCGGGTAACAATGAGCAGTTCTTC	CASSLRLAGNNEQFF
TRBD1	TRBV7-6	few	TRBJ1-1	TGTGCCAGCAGCTCCCGGACAGGGGATCTGAACACTGAAGCTTTCTTT	CASSSRTGDLNTEAFF
.	TRBV19	.	TRBJ2-3	TGTGCCAGTAGTTTTGGACTCACTACGCAGTATTTT	CASSFGLTTQYF
TRBD1	TRBV30	.	TRBJ1-1	TGTGCCTGCCTTCAACGGGACAGGGGGAACACTGAAGCTTTCTTT	CACLQRDRGNTEAFF
.	TRBV5-6	.	TRBJ2-4	TGTGCCAGCAGCGCCCAGGGTCTAAGGGCCAAAAACATTCAGTACTTC	CASSAQGLRAKNIQYF
.	TRBV29-1	once	TRBJ2-7	TGCAGCGTTGGGGAGTCCTACGAGCAGTACTTC	CSVGESYEQYF
TRBD1	TRBV18	.	TRBJ1-1	TGTGCCAGCTCCCCCATGACAGGGATGAACACTGAAGCTTTCTTT	CASSPMTGMNTEAFF
TRBD2	TRBV15	.	TRBJ2-3	TGTGCCACCAGCAGTAGCGGGAAGGCAGATACGCAGTATTTT	CATSSSGKADTQYF
.	TRBV6-1	.	TRBJ2-1	TGTGCCAGCAGTCTAACGGGTGAGCAGTTCTTC	CASSLTGEQFF
.	TRBV23-1	.	TRBJ2-3	TGCGCCAGCAGTCACCGGGGTCATCCTCATACGCAGTATTTT	CASSHRGHPHTQYF
.	TRBV7-2	.	TRBJ2-7	TGTGCCAGCAGCTTAGTGGCCGCCCGCGAGCAGTACTTC	CASSLVAAREQYF
TRBD1	TRBV12-5	.	TRBJ1-1	TGTGCTAGTGCCGGACAGGCGAACACTGAAGCTTTCTTT	CASAGQANTEAFF
.	TRBV29-1	few	TRBJ2-7	TGCAGCGTTGTCCTCTCCTACGAGCAGTACTTC	CSVVLSYEQYF
.	TRBV19	once	TRBJ1-6	TGTGCCAGTAGTGGAATACGGACAGACCTTTCACCCCTCCACTTT	CASSGIRTDLSPLHF
TRBD2	TRBV29-1	.	TRBJ2-1	TGCAGCGTTGAGCGTAGCGGGAGAGGCTATGAGCAGTTCTTC	CSVERSGRGYEQFF
.	TRBV30	.	TRBJ1-6	TGTGCCTGGAGTCTACAGGGCAAGACACCCCTCCACTTT	CAWSLQGKTPLHF
.	TRBV18	.	TRBJ2-5	TGTGCCAGCTCACCTGCCGGGAGCGAGACCCAGTACTTC	CASSPAGSETQYF
TRBD1	TRBV11-2	.	TRBJ2-7	TGTGCCAGCAGCGGCCGGGACAGGGGCGCCTACGAGCAGTACTTC	CASSGRDRGAYEQYF
.	TRBV5-1	.	TRBJ2-3	TGCGCCAGCGTCCGGATAGCGGGCACAGATACGCAGTATTTT	CASVRIAGTDTQYF
TRBD1	TRBV7-2	.	TRBJ1-2	TGTGCCAGCAGCTACGGGGACAGTGGTAGCTACACCTTC	CASSYGDSGSYTF
.	TRBV18	.	TRBJ1-1	TGTGCCAGCTCACCACCGAGTACAACGGGAGGCGGTGAAGCTTTCTTT	CASSPPSTTGGGEAFF
TRBD2	TRBV2	.	TRBJ2-1	TGTGCCAGCAGCTCTAGCGGGAGGAGGAATGAGCAGTTCTTC	CASSSSGRRNEQFF
.	TRBV19	.	TRBJ1-2	TGTGCCAGTAGTGAGAGGCAACTTTATGGCTACACCTTC	CASSERQLYGYTF
TRBD1	TRBV11-3	.	TRBJ2-7	TGTGCCAGCAGCTTAGAACAGGGGCCGAGACTACTCTACGAGCAGTACTTC	CASSLEQGPRLLYEQYF